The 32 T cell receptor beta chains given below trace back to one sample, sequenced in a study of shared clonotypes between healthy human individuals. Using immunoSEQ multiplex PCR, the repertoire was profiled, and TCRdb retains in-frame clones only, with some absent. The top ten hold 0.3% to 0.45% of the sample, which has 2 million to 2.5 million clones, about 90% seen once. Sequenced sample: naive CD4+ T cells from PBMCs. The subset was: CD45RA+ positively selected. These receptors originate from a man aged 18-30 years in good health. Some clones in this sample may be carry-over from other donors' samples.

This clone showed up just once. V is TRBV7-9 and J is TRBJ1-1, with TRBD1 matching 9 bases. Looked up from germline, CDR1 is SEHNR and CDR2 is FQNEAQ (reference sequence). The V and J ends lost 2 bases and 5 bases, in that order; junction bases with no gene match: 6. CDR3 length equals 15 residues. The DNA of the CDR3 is TGTGCCAGCAGCTTAACAGGGGGCGCGGGAACTGAAGCTTTCTTT. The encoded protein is CASSLTGGAGTEAFF.

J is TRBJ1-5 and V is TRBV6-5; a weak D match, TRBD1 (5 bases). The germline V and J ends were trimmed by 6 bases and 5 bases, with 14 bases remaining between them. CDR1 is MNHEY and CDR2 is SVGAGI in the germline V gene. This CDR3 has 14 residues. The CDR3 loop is CASRPGGDHQPQHF. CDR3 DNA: TGTGCCAGCAGACCCGGGGGGGACCATCAGCCCCAGCATTTT.

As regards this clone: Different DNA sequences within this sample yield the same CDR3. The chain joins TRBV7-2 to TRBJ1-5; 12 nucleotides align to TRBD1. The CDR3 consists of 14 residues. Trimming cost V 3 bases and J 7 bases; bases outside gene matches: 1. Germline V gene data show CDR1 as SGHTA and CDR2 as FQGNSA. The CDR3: CASSFGTGGQPQHF. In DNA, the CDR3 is TGTGCCAGCAGCTTTGGGACAGGGGGCCAGCCCCAGCATTTT.

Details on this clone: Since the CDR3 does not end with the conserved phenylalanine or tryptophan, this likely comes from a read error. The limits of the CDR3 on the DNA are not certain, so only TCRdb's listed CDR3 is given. This chain's CDR3 is CASSQDHDT. V gene TRBV3-2 combines with J gene TRBJ1-4; the table assigns TRBD1, which was not confirmed against the DNA. TRBV3-2 is deemed a pseudogene. The CDR3 sequence runs 9 residues, both termini included.

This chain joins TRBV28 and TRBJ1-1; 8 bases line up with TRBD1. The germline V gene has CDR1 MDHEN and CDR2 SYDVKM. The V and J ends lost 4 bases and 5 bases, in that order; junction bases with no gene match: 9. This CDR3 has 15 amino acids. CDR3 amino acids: CASSSAGGRRTEAFF. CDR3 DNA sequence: TGTGCCAGCAGTTCCGCAGGGGGCCGGAGGACTGAAGCTTTCTTT. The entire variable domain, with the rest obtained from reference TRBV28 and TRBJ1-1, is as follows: DVKVTQSSRYLVKRTGEKVFLECVQDMDHENMFWYRQDPGLGLRLIYFSYDVKMKEKGDIPEGYSVSREKKERFSLILESASTNQTSMYLCASSSAGGRRTEAFFGQGTRLTVV.

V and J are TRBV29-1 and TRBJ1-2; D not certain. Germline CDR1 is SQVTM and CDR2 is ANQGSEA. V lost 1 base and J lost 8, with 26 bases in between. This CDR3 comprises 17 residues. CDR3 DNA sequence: TGCAGCGTTGAAGGGAGGGTACAAGGGCGGTCCACGAGCGGCTACACCTTC. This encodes CSVEGRVQGRSTSGYTF.

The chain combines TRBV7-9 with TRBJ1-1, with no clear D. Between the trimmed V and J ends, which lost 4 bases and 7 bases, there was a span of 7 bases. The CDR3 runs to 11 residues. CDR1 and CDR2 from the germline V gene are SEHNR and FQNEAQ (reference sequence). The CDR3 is CASSSRFEAFF. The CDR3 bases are TGTGCCAGCAGCTCCCGATTTGAAGCTTTCTTT.

The CDR3 protein is CASSEGRGPKQFF. The CDR3 nucleotides read TGTGCCAGCAGTGAAGGGAGGGGGCCTAAGCAGTTCTTC. The chain joins TRBV2 to TRBJ2-1, with D possibly being TRBD1 (7 bases). Trimming shortened V by 1 base and J by 11 bases, and 12 bases separated the two germline ends. The CDR3 spans 13 residues. Germline V gene lookup returns CDR1 SNHLY and CDR2 FYNNEI.

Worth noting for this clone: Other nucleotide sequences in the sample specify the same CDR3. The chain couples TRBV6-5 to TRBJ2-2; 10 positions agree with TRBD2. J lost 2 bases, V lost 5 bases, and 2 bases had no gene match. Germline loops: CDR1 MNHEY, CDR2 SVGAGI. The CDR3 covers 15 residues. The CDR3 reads CASSRTSGNTGELFF. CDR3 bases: TGTGCCAGCAGTAGGACTAGCGGCAACACCGGGGAGCTGTTTTTT.

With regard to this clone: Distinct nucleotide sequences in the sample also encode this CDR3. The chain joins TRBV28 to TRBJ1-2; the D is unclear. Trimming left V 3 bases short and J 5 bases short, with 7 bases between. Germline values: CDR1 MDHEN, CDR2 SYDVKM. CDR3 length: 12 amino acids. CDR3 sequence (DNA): TGTGCCAGCAGTTTGTTTGGTTATGGCTACACCTTC. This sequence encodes CASSLFGYGYTF.

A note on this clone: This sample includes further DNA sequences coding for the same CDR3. CDR3 nucleotide sequence: TGCGCCAGCAGCTTGGGAACTAGCTCCTACGAGCAGTACTTC. This sequence encodes CASSLGTSSYEQYF. The chain recombines TRBV5-1 with TRBJ2-7; TRBD2 might be the D (5 bases). The CDR3 runs 14 residues. V was pared by 0 bases and J by 0 bases, with 7 bases between. Germline assignment: CDR1 SGHRS and CDR2 YFSETQ.

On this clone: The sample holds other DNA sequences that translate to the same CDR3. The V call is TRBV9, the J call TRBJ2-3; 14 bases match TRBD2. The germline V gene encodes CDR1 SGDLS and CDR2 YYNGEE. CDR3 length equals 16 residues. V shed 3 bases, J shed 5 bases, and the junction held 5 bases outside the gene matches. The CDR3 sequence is CASSGLAGGPGDTQYF. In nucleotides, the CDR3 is TGTGCCAGCAGCGGACTAGCGGGAGGGCCGGGAGATACGCAGTATTTT.

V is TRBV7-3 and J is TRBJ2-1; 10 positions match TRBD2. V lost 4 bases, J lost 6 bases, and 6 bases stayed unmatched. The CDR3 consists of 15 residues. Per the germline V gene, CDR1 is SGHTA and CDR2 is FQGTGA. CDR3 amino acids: CASSSLAGVFNEQFF. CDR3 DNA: TGTGCCAGCAGCTCCCTAGCGGGAGTTTTCAATGAGCAGTTCTTC. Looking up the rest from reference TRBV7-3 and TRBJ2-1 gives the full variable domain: GAGVSQTPSNKVTEKGKYVELRCDPISGHTALYWYRQSLGQGPEFLIYFQGTGAADDSGLPNDRFFAVRPEGSVSTLKIQRTERGDSAVYLCASSSLAGVFNEQFFGPGTRLTVL.

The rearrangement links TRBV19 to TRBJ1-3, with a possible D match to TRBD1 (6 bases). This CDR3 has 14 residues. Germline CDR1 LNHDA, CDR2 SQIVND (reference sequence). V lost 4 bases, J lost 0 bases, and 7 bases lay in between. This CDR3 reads CASSRDISGNTIYF. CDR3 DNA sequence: TGTGCCAGTAGTAGGGACATCTCTGGAAACACCATATATTTT.

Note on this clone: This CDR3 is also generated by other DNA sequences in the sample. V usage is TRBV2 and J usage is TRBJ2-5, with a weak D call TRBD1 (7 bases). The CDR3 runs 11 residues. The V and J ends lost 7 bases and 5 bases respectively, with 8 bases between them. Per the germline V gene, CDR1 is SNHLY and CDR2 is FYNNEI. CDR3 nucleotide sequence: TGTGCCAGCACAGGGGGGGAGACCCAGTACTTC. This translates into CASTGGETQYF.

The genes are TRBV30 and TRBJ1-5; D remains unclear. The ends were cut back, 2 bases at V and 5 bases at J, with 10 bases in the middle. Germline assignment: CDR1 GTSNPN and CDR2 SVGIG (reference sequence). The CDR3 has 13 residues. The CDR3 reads CAWSPDEDQPQHF. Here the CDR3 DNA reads TGTGCCTGGAGTCCTGACGAAGATCAGCCCCAGCATTTT. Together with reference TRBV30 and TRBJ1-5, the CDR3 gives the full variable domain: SQTIHQWPATLVQPVGSPLSLECTVEGTSNPNLYWYRQAAGRGLQLLFYSVGIGQISSEVPQNLSASRPQDRQFILSSKKLLLSDSGFYLCAWSPDEDQPQHFGDGTRLSIL.

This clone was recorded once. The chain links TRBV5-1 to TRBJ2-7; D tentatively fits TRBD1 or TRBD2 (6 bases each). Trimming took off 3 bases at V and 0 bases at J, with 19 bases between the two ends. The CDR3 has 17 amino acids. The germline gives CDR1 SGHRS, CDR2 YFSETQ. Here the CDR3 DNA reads TGCGCCAGCAGCTCCCACCGGTGGGGGGCTACCTCCTACGAGCAGTACTTC. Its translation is CASSSHRWGATSYEQYF.

The CDR3 coding sequence is TGTGCCAGCACATCCGGGACAGGGAAAATGTATGGCTACACCTTC. It is translated as CASTSGTGKMYGYTF. The chain recombines TRBV2 with TRBJ1-2, with 9 bases aligning to TRBD1. The V and J ends lost 7 bases and 5 bases, in that order; junction bases with no gene match: 11. Germline CDR1 SNHLY, CDR2 FYNNEI. The CDR3 contains 15 residues.

CDR3 nucleotides: TGTGCCAGCAGTATAAGGACAGGGGGCATAGGGGAGCTGTTTTTT. Amino acids: CASSIRTGGIGELFF. This rearrangement joins TRBV28 to TRBJ2-2, with 11 positions matching TRBD1. The ends lost 5 bases at V and 8 bases at J; junction bases unmatched: 7. The V gene's germline CDR1 is MDHEN and CDR2 SYDVKM. The CDR3 extends over 15 amino acids. Full variable domain (remainder filled in from reference TRBV28 and TRBJ2-2): DVKVTQSSRYLVKRTGEKVFLECVQDMDHENMFWYRQDPGLGLRLIYFSYDVKMKEKGDIPEGYSVSREKKERFSLILESASTNQTSMYLCASSIRTGGIGELFFGEGSRLTVL.

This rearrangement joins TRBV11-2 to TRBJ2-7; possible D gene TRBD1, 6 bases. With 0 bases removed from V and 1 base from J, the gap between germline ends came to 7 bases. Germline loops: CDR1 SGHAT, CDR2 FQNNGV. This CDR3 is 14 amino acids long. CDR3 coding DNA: TGTGCCAGCAGCTTAGACGACAGGTCCTACGAGCAGTACTTC. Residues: CASSLDDRSYEQYF.

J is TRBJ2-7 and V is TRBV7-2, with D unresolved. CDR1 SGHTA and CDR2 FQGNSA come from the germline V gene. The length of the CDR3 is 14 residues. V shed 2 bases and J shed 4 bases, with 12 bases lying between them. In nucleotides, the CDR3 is TGTGCCAGCAGCTTAAGGGTCGCTGAGTACGAGCAGTACTTC. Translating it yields CASSLRVAEYEQYF. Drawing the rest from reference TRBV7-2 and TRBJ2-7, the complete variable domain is GAGVSQSPSNKVTEKGKDVELRCDPISGHTALYWYRQSLGQGLEFLIYFQGNSAPDKSGLPSDRFSAERTGGSVSTLTIQRTQQEDSAVYLCASSLRVAEYEQYFGPGTRLTVT.

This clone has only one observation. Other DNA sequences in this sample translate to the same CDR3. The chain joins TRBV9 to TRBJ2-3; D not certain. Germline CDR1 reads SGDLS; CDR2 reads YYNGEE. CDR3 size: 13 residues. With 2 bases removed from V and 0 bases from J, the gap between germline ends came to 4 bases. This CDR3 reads CASSVVSTDTQYF. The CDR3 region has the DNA TGTGCCAGCAGCGTGGTGAGCACAGATACGCAGTATTTT.

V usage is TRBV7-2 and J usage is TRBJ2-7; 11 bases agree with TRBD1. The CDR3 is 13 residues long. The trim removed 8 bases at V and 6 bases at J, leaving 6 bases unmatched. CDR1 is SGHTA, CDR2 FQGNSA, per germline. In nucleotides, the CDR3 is TGTGCCAGCGGGCGGGGACAGGGGGGCGAGCAGTACTTC. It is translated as CASGRGQGGEQYF.

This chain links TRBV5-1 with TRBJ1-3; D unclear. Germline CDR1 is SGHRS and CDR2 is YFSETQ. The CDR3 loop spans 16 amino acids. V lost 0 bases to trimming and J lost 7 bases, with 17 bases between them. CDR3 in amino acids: CASSLGATHGGNTIYF. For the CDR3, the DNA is TGCGCCAGCAGCTTGGGTGCGACTCACGGCGGGAACACCATATATTTT.

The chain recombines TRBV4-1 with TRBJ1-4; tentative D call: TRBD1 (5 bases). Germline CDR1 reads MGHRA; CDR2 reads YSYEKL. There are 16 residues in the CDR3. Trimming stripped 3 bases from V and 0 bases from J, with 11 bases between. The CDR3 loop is CASSQVDSTTNEKLFF. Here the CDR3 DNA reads TGCGCCAGCAGCCAGGTAGACAGTACAACTAATGAAAAACTGTTTTTT.

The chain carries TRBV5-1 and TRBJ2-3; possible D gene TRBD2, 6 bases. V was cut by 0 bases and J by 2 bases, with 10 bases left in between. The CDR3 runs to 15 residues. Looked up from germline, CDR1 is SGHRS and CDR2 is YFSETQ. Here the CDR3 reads CASSLGGVNTDTQYF. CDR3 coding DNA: TGCGCCAGCAGCTTGGGCGGGGTGAACACAGATACGCAGTATTTT.

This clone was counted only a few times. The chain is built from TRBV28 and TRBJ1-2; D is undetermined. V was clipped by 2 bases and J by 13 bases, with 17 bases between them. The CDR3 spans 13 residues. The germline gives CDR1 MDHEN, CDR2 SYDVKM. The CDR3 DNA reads TGTGCCAGCAGTTTACTACAGTCCCAGCTTGCCACCTTC. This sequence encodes CASSLLQSQLATF.

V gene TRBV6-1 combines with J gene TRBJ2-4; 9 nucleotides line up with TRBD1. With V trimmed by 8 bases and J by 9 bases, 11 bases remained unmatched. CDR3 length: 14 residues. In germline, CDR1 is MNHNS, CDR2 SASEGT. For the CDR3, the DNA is TGTGCCAGCCGCACACAGGGGGCGCTCAGCATTCAGTACTTC. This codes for CASRTQGALSIQYF.

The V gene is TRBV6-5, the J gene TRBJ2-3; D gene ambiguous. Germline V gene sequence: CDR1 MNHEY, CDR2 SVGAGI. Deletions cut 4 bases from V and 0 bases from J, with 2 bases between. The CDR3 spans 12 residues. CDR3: CASSFSTDTQYF. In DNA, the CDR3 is TGTGCCAGCAGTTTTAGCACAGATACGCAGTATTTT.

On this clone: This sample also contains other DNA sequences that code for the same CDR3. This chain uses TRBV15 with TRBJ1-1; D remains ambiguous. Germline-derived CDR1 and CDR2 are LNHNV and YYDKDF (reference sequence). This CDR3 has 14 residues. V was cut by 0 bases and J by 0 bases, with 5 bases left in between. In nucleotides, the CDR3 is TGTGCCACCAGCAGAGAGGTCATGAACACTGAAGCTTTCTTT. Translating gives CATSREVMNTEAFF. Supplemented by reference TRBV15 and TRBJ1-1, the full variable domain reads DAMVIQNPRYQVTQFGKPVTLSCSQTLNHNVMYWYQQKSSQAPKLLFHYYDKDFNNEADTPDNFQSRRPNTSFCFLDIRSPGLGDTAMYLCATSREVMNTEAFFGQGTRLTVV.

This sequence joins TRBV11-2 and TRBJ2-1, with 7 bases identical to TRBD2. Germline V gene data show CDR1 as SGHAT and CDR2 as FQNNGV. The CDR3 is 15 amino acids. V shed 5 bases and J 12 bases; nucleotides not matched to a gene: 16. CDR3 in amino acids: CASSPGGLVLTGQFF. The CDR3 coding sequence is TGTGCCAGCAGCCCTGGAGGACTAGTTCTCACGGGGCAGTTCTTC.

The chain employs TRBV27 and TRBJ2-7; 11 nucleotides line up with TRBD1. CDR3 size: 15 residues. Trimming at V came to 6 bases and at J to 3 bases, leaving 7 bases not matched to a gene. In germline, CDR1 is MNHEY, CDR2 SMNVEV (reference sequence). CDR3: CASSLRGTGGYEQYF. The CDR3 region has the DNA TGTGCCAGCAGCCTGAGAGGGACAGGGGGCTACGAGCAGTACTTC.